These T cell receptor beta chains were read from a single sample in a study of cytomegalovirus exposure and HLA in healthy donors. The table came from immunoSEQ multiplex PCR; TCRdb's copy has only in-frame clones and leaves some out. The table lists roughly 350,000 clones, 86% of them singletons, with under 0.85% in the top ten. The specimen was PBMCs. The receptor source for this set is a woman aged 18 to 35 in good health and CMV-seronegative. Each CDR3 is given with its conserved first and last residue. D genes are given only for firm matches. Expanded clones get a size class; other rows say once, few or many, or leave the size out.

TGTGCCAGCAGCCTACCACAGGGGATCGGGGACATTCAGTACTTC	CASSLPQGIGDIQYF	TRBD1	TRBJ2-4	.	TRBV5-6
TGTGCCAGCACCGGAGGGACAGGGAACTATGGCTACACCTTC	CASTGGTGNYGYTF	TRBD1	TRBJ1-2	few	TRBV6-5
TGTGCCAGCAGTTTCACAGGTGTCTATGGCTACACCTTC	CASSFTGVYGYTF	.	TRBJ1-2	.	TRBV27
TGTGCCAGCAGCTTAACGGCAGGGGACACTGAAGCTTTCTTT	CASSLTAGDTEAFF	.	TRBJ1-1	once	TRBV7-3
TGTGCCAGCAGAGGGACAGGGGGCCGGGGCACTGAAGCTTTCTTT	CASRGTGGRGTEAFF	TRBD1	TRBJ1-1	.	TRBV7-2
TGTGCCAGCAGTGCCGGCTACGAGCAGTACTTC	CASSAGYEQYF	.	TRBJ2-7	few	TRBV25-1
TGTGCCAGCAGGGCAGGGGGCTACGAGCAGTACTTC	CASRAGGYEQYF	TRBD1	TRBJ2-7	once	TRBV5-8
TGTGCCAGCAGCTCGGTGGTAGCGGGGAACCAAGAGACCCAGTACTTC	CASSSVVAGNQETQYF	TRBD2	TRBJ2-5	.	TRBV5-6
TGTGCCAGTAGTGTCCGGGACAGGGCAGGGGAGCAGTACTTC	CASSVRDRAGEQYF	TRBD1	TRBJ2-7	.	TRBV19
TGTGCCAGCAGTTTACGGGTCGGGAGTAGCGACGAGCAGTACTTC	CASSLRVGSSDEQYF	.	TRBJ2-7	.	TRBV28
TGTGCCAGCAGTTACAGTGGGGCCTCCTACGAGCAGTACTTC	CASSYSGASYEQYF	.	TRBJ2-7	.	TRBV6-5
TGTGCCAGCCGATGGGGGCTGGGTGTTGAGCAGTTCTTC	CASRWGLGVEQFF	.	TRBJ2-1	.	TRBV2
TGTGCCAGCAGTAGTGGGAGTGCTTACAATGAGCAGTTCTTC	CASSSGSAYNEQFF	.	TRBJ2-1	.	TRBV7-2
TGTGCCAGCAGTCTATCCCCGACAGGGTATGGCTACACCTTC	CASSLSPTGYGYTF	TRBD1	TRBJ1-2	.	TRBV28
TGTGCCAGCAGCTTTAGCGGGGGGACCCAGTACTTC	CASSFSGGTQYF	TRBD2	TRBJ2-5	.	TRBV5-4
TGTGCCAGGCGACATAGTGGATATGGCAATCAGCCCCAGCATTTT	CARRHSGYGNQPQHF	.	TRBJ1-5	.	TRBV5-3
TGTGCCAGCAGTTCGGACAGCAACTATGGCTACACCTTC	CASSSDSNYGYTF	.	TRBJ1-2	.	TRBV28
TGTGCCAGCAGCCAGGAAGGACTACAAGAGACCTACGAGCAGTACTTC	CASSQEGLQETYEQYF	.	TRBJ2-7	few	TRBV4-2
TGTGCCAGCAGTCGAGGGGGCGCAGGGACCTACGAGCAGTACTTC	CASSRGGAGTYEQYF	TRBD1	TRBJ2-7	.	TRBV28
TGTGCCAGCAGCCCAGGACAGGGGGACTACGAGCAGTACTTC	CASSPGQGDYEQYF	TRBD1	TRBJ2-7	.	TRBV7-9
TGTGCCAGCAGCTTGCCGGGGCTAGCGGGAGAGAATGAGCAGTTCTTC	CASSLPGLAGENEQFF	TRBD2	TRBJ2-1	.	TRBV5-4
TGTGCCAGCAGCTCCGGACATCAGATCTACGAGCAGTACTTC	CASSSGHQIYEQYF	.	TRBJ2-7	once	TRBV7-9
TGCAGCGTGGAAATTGGCAGAAATCAGCCCCAGCATTTT	CSVEIGRNQPQHF	.	TRBJ1-5	.	TRBV29-1
TGCGCCAGTCGACAGGCCTTGAACACTGAAGCTTTCTTT	CASRQALNTEAFF	.	TRBJ1-1	once	TRBV5-1
TGTGCCAGCTCTCCTATTTACACAGATACGCAGTATTTT	CASSPIYTDTQYF	.	TRBJ2-3	.	TRBV18
TGTGCCAGCAGTGTCGGGTTTAGCTCCTACAATGAGCAGTTCTTC	CASSVGFSSYNEQFF	.	TRBJ2-1	once	TRBV2
TGTGCCAGCAGCGAACTTTTACGGGACAGGGGACGAGAAAAACTGTTTTTT	CASSELLRDRGREKLFF	TRBD1	TRBJ1-4	.	TRBV6-1
TGTGCCAGCAGTTTGTTCTCGGCAGGGTCGGAAGGCGCTGAAGCTTTCTTT	CASSLFSAGSEGAEAFF	.	TRBJ1-1	.	TRBV28
TGCGCCAGCAGGACCCAGACAGGGGGGACTGAAGCTTTCTTT	CASRTQTGGTEAFF	TRBD1	TRBJ1-1	.	TRBV5-1
TGTGCCAGCAGTGAAAGTGGGGGGAGCTCCTACGAGCAGTACTTC	CASSESGGSSYEQYF	.	TRBJ2-7	.	TRBV6-1
TGTGCCAGCAGCCGCGTAGCGGGAGGGGTTACCGGGGAGCTGTTTTTT	CASSRVAGGVTGELFF	TRBD2	TRBJ2-2	.	TRBV7-3
TGTGCCAGCAGTTTATTGGGAGACAATGAAAAACTGTTTTTT	CASSLLGDNEKLFF	.	TRBJ1-4	.	TRBV27
TGCGCCAGCAGCTTGACTAGTTCCTACGAGCAGTACTTC	CASSLTSSYEQYF	.	TRBJ2-7	.	TRBV5-1
TGTGCCAGCAGCTTAATGTTTGAGGAGAATGAAGCTTTCTTT	CASSLMFEENEAFF	.	TRBJ1-1	.	TRBV11-2
TGTGCCAGCGGACTAGCGGGAGTTGAGGTCGAGCAGTACTTC	CASGLAGVEVEQYF	TRBD2	TRBJ2-7	once	TRBV2
TGTGCCAGCAGTTACGCGGACAGGGTACTTTCCGAGCAGTACTTC	CASSYADRVLSEQYF	TRBD1	TRBJ2-7	.	TRBV6-5
TGTGCCAGCCGAGAGACAGGGAGCGGCACTGAAGCTTTCTTT	CASRETGSGTEAFF	TRBD1	TRBJ1-1	.	TRBV2
TGTGCCAGCAGCTCAGGACTAGCGGGAGTAACAGAGCAAGAGACCCAGTACTTC	CASSSGLAGVTEQETQYF	TRBD2	TRBJ2-5	.	TRBV7-2
TGTGCCAGCTCACCCCCGGGGACAGGGGGCTTGGTTACCGGGGAGCTGTTTTTT	CASSPPGTGGLVTGELFF	TRBD1	TRBJ2-2	.	TRBV18
TGTGCCAGCAGTAGCCCTGGGGCAGGGGGCACCTACGAGCAGTACTTC	CASSSPGAGGTYEQYF	TRBD1	TRBJ2-7	.	TRBV28
TGTGCCAGCAGTGACGGGCCGGAGGGCTATGGCTACACCTTC	CASSDGPEGYGYTF	.	TRBJ1-2	once	TRBV2
TGTGCCACAGGAGTCCTAGCGGACCACGGGGAGCTGTTTTTT	CATGVLADHGELFF	TRBD2	TRBJ2-2	.	TRBV15
TGTGCCAGCAGCTTGGGAGGGCCGCAGGAGACCCAGTACTTC	CASSLGGPQETQYF	.	TRBJ2-5	.	TRBV5-4
TGTGCCAGCAGCTTGGGGGGGCTAGGCCTCCCCTACGAGCAGTACTTC	CASSLGGLGLPYEQYF	.	TRBJ2-7	.	TRBV5-6
TGTGCCAGCAGTCCCCTCGGGGCGGGGTCCACAGATACGCAGTATTTT	CASSPLGAGSTDTQYF	.	TRBJ2-3	.	TRBV27
TGCAGTGCTAGGGCGGGCACTGAAGCTTTCTTT	CSARAGTEAFF	.	TRBJ1-1	.	TRBV20-1
TGTGCCAGCTCACGGGAGCAAGAGACCCTGTACTTC	CASSREQETLYF	.	TRBJ2-5	.	TRBV18
TGTGCCAGCGGTCTCTCGGGGATAACGAACACTGAAGCTTTCTTT	CASGLSGITNTEAFF	.	TRBJ1-1	.	TRBV11-2
TGTGCCAGCAGCGTAGCCCGGGGGCGGGAGGGCTCATACGAGCAGTTCTTC	CASSVARGREGSYEQFF	TRBD2	TRBJ2-1	.	TRBV9
TGTGCCAGCAGTGAACAGCAAGAGACCCAGTACTTC	CASSEQQETQYF	.	TRBJ2-5	.	TRBV6-1
TGTGCCAGCAGTGAGTCAAAGGACAGGGGGCATCAGCCCCAGCATTTT	CASSESKDRGHQPQHF	TRBD1	TRBJ1-5	.	TRBV6-1
TGTGCCAGCAGTTACCGGGAGTGGGCGGGTGAGCAGTTCTTC	CASSYREWAGEQFF	.	TRBJ2-1	.	TRBV6-5